This passage covers 32 T cell receptor beta chains from one sample sequenced in a study of tumor and adjacent non-tumor tissue in lung cancer. The template was RNA from unsorted bulk tissue. The library came from three nested PCR rounds adapted from ARM-PCR protocols. TCRdb passed the multiplex PCR reads through MiXCR, listing each CDR3 protein once. This table holds about 79,000 distinct CDR3 sequences, over 60% found once. The sample was lung tumor tissue. The receptors stem from a woman aged 35 to 49 with non-small cell lung cancer.

The V and J genes are TRBV24-1 and TRBJ2-7; tentative D call: TRBD2 (5 bases). There are 13 residues in the CDR3. Trimming removed 10 bases at V and 4 bases at J, with 16 bases between. Germline CDR1 is KGHDR and CDR2 is SFDVKD. For the CDR3, the DNA is TGTGCCACTAGTCGGGGAGAGAGGTACGAGCAGTACTTC. It is translated as CATSRGERYEQYF.

Concerning this clonotype itself: At one end the junction does not follow the germline gene, possibly because of a read error. The rearrangement joins TRBV12-3 or TRBV12-4 to TRBJ2-7, with 7 bases identical to TRBD2. The CDR3 has 14 residues. The CDR3 reads CASSLSQGGAEQYF. CDR3 nucleotides: TGTGCCAGCAGTTTAAGCCAGGGAGGGGCCGAGCAGTATTTC.

On this clonotype itself: A much more abundant neighbour one base away suggests this may be a read error. This likely comes from a read error, as the CDR3 has no conserved phenylalanine or tryptophan at its end. V gene TRBV5-1 combines with J gene TRBJ1-4; D is undetermined. The CDR3 spans 14 residues. The V gene's germline CDR1 is SGHRS and CDR2 YFSETQ. Trimming removed 2 bases at V and 6 bases at J, with 11 bases between. CDR3 nucleotides: TGCGCCAGCAGCTTCGGTAGGGTGGATGAAAAACTGTTTTTA. This encodes CASSFGRVDEKLFL.

About this clonotype: At one of its ends the junction is not consistent with the germline gene, which may arise from a read error. The rearrangement links TRBV11-1 to TRBJ2-1; D uncertain. Germline CDR1 reads SGHAT; CDR2 reads FQDESV (reference sequence). This CDR3 contains 15 residues. For the CDR3, the DNA is TGTGCCAGCAGCTTATGGATGGTAGATTACAATGAACAGTTATTC. Translating it yields CASSLWMVDYNEQLF.

About this clonotype: The junction differs from germline at one of its ends, possibly a read error. The chain joins TRBV11-2 to TRBJ1-1; D gene ambiguous. The CDR3 extends over 12 amino acids. Germline-derived CDR1 and CDR2 are SGHAT and FQNNGV. The CDR3 loop is CASRDSGFEAIF. The CDR3 DNA follows: TGTGCCAGCAGGGATTCGGGGTTTGAAGCTATCTTT.

On this clonotype itself: This sequence may be a read error, since a much larger clone differs from it by one base. The chain is built from TRBV14 and TRBJ2-3; 12 nucleotides match TRBD2. Looked up from germline, CDR1 is SGHDN and CDR2 is FVKESK. The CDR3 extends over 16 amino acids. The CDR3 DNA is TGTGCCAGCAGCCTCCTCCTAGCGGGAGGGTCGTACACGCACTATTTT. Residues: CASSLLLAGGSYTHYF.

A word on this clonotype: Compared with germline, one end of the junction differs, possibly owing to a read error. The J gene is TRBJ1-5, the V gene TRBV7-8; D may be TRBD1 (5 bases). This CDR3 comprises 17 residues. CDR1 SGHVS and CDR2 FQNEAQ come from the germline V gene. The CDR3 nucleotides read TGTGCCAGCAGCTTAATGTGGTGGCAGGGAACCAATCAGTCCCAGCATTTT. Translating it yields CASSLMWWQGTNQSQHF.

Worth noting for this clonotype: A junction end diverges from the germline sequence, so it may reflect a read error. The chain carries TRBV11-2 and TRBJ2-7; possible D gene TRBD1, 5 bases. Germline CDR1 and CDR2: SGHAT and FQNNGV. The CDR3 covers 14 residues. This CDR3 reads CAGRDTGVSYEQYF. CDR3 DNA: TGTGCCGGCAGAGATACAGGCGTTTCTTACGAGCAGTACTTC.

V is TRBV11-3 and J is TRBJ2-1; TRBD1 might be the D (5 bases). The V and J ends lost 6 bases and 7 bases respectively, with 13 bases between them. The CDR3 runs 13 residues. The germline CDR1 and CDR2 sequences are SGHNT and YENEEA. Written as DNA, the CDR3 is TGTGCCAGCAGTTGGGGCCTATATAATGAGCAGTTCTTC. Translation: CASSWGLYNEQFF.

This clonotype was detected only once. With a much larger clone just one base away, this may be a read error. The chain is built from TRBV28 and TRBJ1-4; D perhaps matches TRBD1 (6 bases). Germline CDR1 MDHEN, CDR2 SYDVKM. Trimming pared 5 bases from V and 8 bases from J, leaving 18 bases between. This CDR3 has 15 amino acids. CDR3 sequence (DNA): TGTGCCAGCAGTGGCGACAGGCCCGGGGGAGAAAAACTGTTTTTT. It yields the protein CASSGDRPGGEKLFF.

This chain joins TRBV6-4 and TRBJ2-3; D is possibly TRBD2 (7 bases). V lost 0 bases and J lost 5, with 18 bases in between. The germline V gene encodes CDR1 MRHNA and CDR2 SNTAGT. CDR3 size: 17 residues. The CDR3 region is CASSDSIGAGARDTQYF. CDR3 DNA: TGTGCCAGCAGTGACTCGATTGGGGCGGGGGCAAGAGATACGCAGTATTTT.

Notes on this clonotype: Mismatch with germline at one junction end may stem from a read error. V usage is TRBV10-3 and J usage is TRBJ1-5, with D maybe TRBD1 (5 bases). This CDR3 is 13 amino acids long. The germline V gene has CDR1 ENHRY and CDR2 SYGVKD. DNA of the CDR3: TGTGCCATCGGTGAGGGACTATATCAGCCCCAGCATTTT. This translates into CAIGEGLYQPQHF.

Remarks on this clonotype: A junction end diverges from the germline sequence, so it may reflect a read error. The chain combines TRBV29-1 with TRBJ2-7, with a tentative D call TRBD1 (7 bases). The V gene's germline CDR1 is SQVTM and CDR2 ANQGSEA. The CDR3 is made up of 15 amino acids. This CDR3 is CNVTSGGRSNHEHYF. As DNA, the CDR3 is TGCAACGTAACATCAGGGGGGCGATCAAACCACGAGCACTACTTC.

V and J are TRBV29-1 and TRBJ2-1; a weak D match, TRBD2 (5 bases). There are 13 residues in the CDR3. Trimming cost V 8 bases and J 4 bases, with 15 bases left between them. CDR1 and CDR2 from the germline V gene are SQVTM and ANQGSEA. CDR3 bases: TGCAGCCACCCCGGGATTAGGTACAATGAGCAGTTCTTC. Its protein product is CSHPGIRYNEQFF.

For this clonotype: Compared with germline, one end of the junction differs, possibly owing to a read error. The rearrangement uses TRBV30 and TRBJ2-1, with TRBD1 matching 11 bases. CDR1 and CDR2 (germline): GTSNPN, SVGIG (reference sequence). The CDR3 has 14 amino acids. The CDR3 coding sequence is TGTGACTGCAGGAGGACAGGGGGCTATGGTGAGCAGTCCTTC. Translated, it gives CDCRRTGGYGEQSF.

On this clonotype itself: Since the CDR3 does not end with the conserved phenylalanine or tryptophan, this likely comes from a read error. The V call is TRBV29-1, the J call TRBJ2-3, with a weak D call TRBD1 (5 bases). Between the trimmed V and J ends, which lost 5 bases and 0 bases, there was a span of 6 bases. This CDR3 is 12 amino acids long. Per germline, CDR1 SQVTM and CDR2 ANQGSEA. CDR3 DNA sequence: TGCAGCGTTAGGGGAAGCACAGATACGCAGTATTTA. Its translation: CSVRGSTDTQYL.

A note on this clonotype: In this CDR3 the conserved last residue, phenylalanine or tryptophan, is missing, so a read error is likely. The rearrangement joins TRBV24-1 to TRBJ2-3; maybe TRBD1 (5 bases). Germline V gives CDR1 KGHDR, CDR2 SFDVKD. There are 13 residues in the CDR3. This chain's CDR3 is CATSDSTTDRQYY. As DNA, the CDR3 is TGTGCCACAAGTGATTCCACGACAGATAGGCAGTATTAT.

Worth noting for this clonotype: One junction end disagrees with the germline gene, perhaps due to a read error. The CDR3 nucleotides are TGTACCAGCGTTGGCCTCGGGGTAGAGAAGTACTTC. This translates into CTSVGLGVEKYF. The chain has TRBV11-2 and TRBJ2-7; D perhaps matches TRBD2 (5 bases). The CDR3 extends over 12 amino acids. Germline CDR1 SGHAT, CDR2 FQNNGV.

The chain joins TRBV10-2 to TRBJ2-7, with 10 nucleotides matching TRBD2. Germline CDR1 and CDR2: WSHSY and SAAADI. CDR3 length equals 14 residues. Here the CDR3 reads CVIKLTPSGGEQYF. CDR3 sequence (DNA): TGCGTCATCAAATTGACGCCTAGCGGGGGCGAGCAGTACTTC.

In this sample, this clonotype turned up many times. The V and J genes are TRBV5-1 and TRBJ2-1; D ambiguous. The CDR3 covers 15 residues. The germline V gene has CDR1 SGHRS and CDR2 YFSETQ. The V and J ends lost 0 bases and 9 bases respectively, with 16 bases between them. CDR3 region: CASSLAVQPGGEQFF. CDR3 nucleotide sequence: TGCGCCAGCAGCTTGGCTGTCCAGCCTGGTGGTGAGCAGTTCTTC.

About this clonotype itself: The junction does not match germline at one end; this may be a read error. This chain joins TRBV29-1 and TRBJ1-2; D is uncertain. This CDR3 is 12 amino acids long. Germline loops: CDR1 SQVTM, CDR2 ANQGSEA. CDR3 residues: CSVVLLIYGFTF. CDR3 DNA: TGCAGTGTTGTATTGTTAATCTATGGCTTCACCTTC.

Of note for this clonotype: The germline gene is not matched at one end of the junction; a read error may be the cause. This chain connects TRBV4-1 to TRBJ2-2, with 9 bases that match TRBD2. The V gene's germline CDR1 is MGHRA and CDR2 YSYEKL. CDR3 length: 16 residues. The CDR3 reads CASCQTLTSGSRELFF. CDR3 sequence (DNA): TGCGCCAGCTGCCAAACCTTGACTAGCGGTTCTCGGGAGCTGTTTTTT.

The rearrangement uses TRBV29-1 and TRBJ1-4, with D maybe TRBD1 (6 bases). This CDR3 spans 15 amino acids. Looked up from germline, CDR1 is SQVTM and CDR2 is ANQGSEA. The CDR3 DNA is TGCAGTGATGAAGATTCGCGACAGGAAAATGAAAAACTGTTTTTT. This gives the protein CSDEDSRQENEKLFF.

About this clonotype: A junction boundary mismatches the germline segment, possibly from a read error. The J gene is TRBJ2-7, the V gene TRBV5-1; the match to TRBD2 covers 9 bases. This CDR3 is built from 16 residues. From germline, CDR1 is SGHRS and CDR2 YFSETQ. CDR3 bases: TGCGCCAGCAGCTCGCGGGGGGGACAAGGATCCTACGAGCGGTACTTC. Translating it yields CASSSRGGQGSYERYF.

Points on this clonotype: A much larger clone lies one base from this, so it may be a read error. V is TRBV20-1 and J is TRBJ2-7, with D perhaps matching TRBD1 or TRBD2 (5 bases each). The V and J ends lost 3 bases and 2 bases respectively, with 17 bases between them. This CDR3 comprises 15 residues. Germline assignment: CDR1 DFQATT and CDR2 SNEGSKA (reference sequence). The CDR3 nucleotides are TGCAGTGCTAGTCACGCTAGCAGGGCAGCCTACGAGCAGTACTTC. It is translated as CSASHASRAAYEQYF.

Comments on this clonotype: A much bigger clone sits one base away, suggesting this may be a read error. This chain joins TRBV20-1 and TRBJ2-2; 13 bases map to TRBD2. Germline V gene sequence: CDR1 DFQATT, CDR2 SNEGSKA (reference sequence). The CDR3 has 15 residues. CDR3 in DNA: TGCAGTGCGCAGACTAGCGGGGGGCCTGGCGGGGAGCCGTTTTTT. This gives the protein CSAQTSGGPGGEPFF.

This clonotype was found many times. The genes are TRBV7-9 and TRBJ1-1; 7 nucleotides agree with TRBD1. Losses at the gene ends were 4 bases for V and 6 bases for J; bases not matched to a gene: 14. There are 16 residues in the CDR3. The V gene's germline CDR1 is SEHNR and CDR2 FQNEAQ (reference sequence). The CDR3 region is CASSSTSTGRRSEAFF. The CDR3 DNA follows: TGTGCCAGCAGCTCTACGTCGACAGGGAGAAGGTCTGAAGCTTTCTTT.

In regard to this clonotype: At one of its ends the junction is not consistent with the germline gene, which may arise from a read error. The chain links TRBV6-5 to TRBJ2-1; perhaps TRBD1 as D (5 bases). CDR3 length: 13 residues. Germline-derived CDR1 and CDR2 are MNHEY and SVGAGI. The CDR3 nucleotides are TGTGCCAGCAGACCATACAGGAACAACGAGCAGTTCTTC. Translation: CASRPYRNNEQFF.

This sequence joins TRBV2 and TRBJ1-5; D is possibly TRBD1 (5 bases). The CDR3 consists of 13 residues. CDR1 SNHLY and CDR2 FYNNEI come from the germline V gene. V was cut by 7 bases and J by 1 base, with 8 bases left in between. Written as DNA, the CDR3 is TGTGCCAGCAAGCGGGACAGCAATCAGCCCCAGCATTTT. Translating gives CASKRDSNQPQHF.

In its sample, this clonotype was seen many times. The chain links TRBV20-1 to TRBJ1-5; D unresolved. The V gene lost 4 bases and the J gene lost 4 bases, with 8 bases spanning the gap. This CDR3 comprises 12 residues. Germline CDR1 reads DFQATT; CDR2 reads SNEGSKA (reference sequence). CDR3: CSAKGYNQPQHF. The CDR3, as DNA: TGCAGTGCTAAGGGTTATAATCAGCCCCAGCATTTT.

For this clonotype: A much larger clone lies a single base off, so this may be a read error. The V and J genes are TRBV6-6 and TRBJ2-7, with D hard to call. The length of the CDR3 is 16 residues. The germline V and J ends were trimmed by 2 bases and 4 bases, with 18 bases remaining between them. Per germline, CDR1 MNHNY and CDR2 SVGAGI (reference sequence). The CDR3 DNA sequence: TGTGCCAGCAGTTACCCTACAAGGACGGGCAGTTACGAGCAGTACTTC. It yields the protein CASSYPTRTGSYEQYF.

This clonotype was recorded at least ten times. The chain's CDR3 is CASSPWTSHYNEQFF. The CDR3 DNA reads TGTGCCAGCAGCCCTTGGACTAGCCACTACAATGAGCAGTTCTTC. V usage is TRBV28 and J usage is TRBJ2-1; 8 positions agree with TRBD2. Germline lookup yields CDR1 MDHEN and CDR2 SYDVKM. The V and J ends lost 6 bases and 3 bases, in that order; junction bases with no gene match: 7. CDR3 length equals 15 residues.